The 7 T cell receptor beta chains below were found in one sample sequenced in a study of OX40 agonist ivuxolimab in advanced cancers. Generated by immunoSEQ multiplex PCR, the TCRdb table keeps only in-frame clones and is missing some. Here the sample spans 20,000 to 25,000 clones, about four fifths being singletons. Sequencing was performed on CD4+ or CD8+ T cells sorted from blood, taken in a trial of the OX40 agonist ivuxolimab. These receptors all come from an adult with an advanced solid tumor such as melanoma, head and neck, liver or kidney cancer.

Judged by abundance, this clone is medium-sized. The chain is built from TRBV5-1 and TRBJ2-3; 10 positions agree with TRBD2. V lost 4 bases and J lost 7; bases outside the gene matches: 18. Germline values: CDR1 SGHRS, CDR2 YFSETQ. The CDR3 spans 18 residues. CDR3 protein: CASSTHLGVSGRANTQYF. The DNA for the CDR3 is TGCGCCAGCAGCACCCACCTCGGGGTGAGCGGGAGGGCAAATACGCAGTATTTT.

For this clone: The sample carries other DNA sequences with the same CDR3. This rearrangement joins TRBV5-1 to TRBJ2-4, with D tentatively TRBD1 or TRBD2 (5 bases each). The CDR3 length is 15 residues. Germline V lookup: CDR1 SGHRS, CDR2 YFSETQ. V was pared by 3 bases and J by 4 bases, with 14 bases between. For the CDR3, the DNA is TGCGCCAGCAGCTCCGGGACCTCACCTAAAAACATTCAGTACTTC. The encoded protein is CASSSGTSPKNIQYF. Looking up the rest from reference TRBV5-1 and TRBJ2-4 gives the full variable domain: KAGVTQTPRYLIKTRGQQVTLSCSPISGHRSVSWYQQTPGQGLQFLFEYFSETQRNKGNFPGRFSGRQFSNSRSEMNVSTLELGDSALYLCASSSGTSPKNIQYFGAGTRLSVL.

The gene calls are TRBV5-1 and TRBJ2-3, with D tentatively TRBD2 (6 bases). Trimming cost V 3 bases and J 0 bases, with 11 bases left between them. Germline loops: CDR1 SGHRS, CDR2 YFSETQ. The CDR3 length is 15 residues. The CDR3 loop is CASSSGTRSTDTQYF. DNA of the CDR3: TGCGCCAGCAGCTCCGGGACTCGGAGCACAGATACGCAGTATTTT. Looking up the rest from reference TRBV5-1 and TRBJ2-3 gives the full variable domain: KAGVTQTPRYLIKTRGQQVTLSCSPISGHRSVSWYQQTPGQGLQFLFEYFSETQRNKGNFPGRFSGRQFSNSRSEMNVSTLELGDSALYLCASSSGTRSTDTQYFGPGTRLTVL.

The chain is built from TRBV19 and TRBJ2-7; 12 bases line up with TRBD2. V lost 4 bases and J lost 5; bases outside the gene matches: 3. CDR1 LNHDA and CDR2 SQIVND come from the germline V gene (reference sequence). This CDR3 comprises 14 residues. CDR3 in DNA: TGTGCCAGTAGTACGACTAGCGGGAGCCACGAGCAGTACTTC. It is translated as CASSTTSGSHEQYF. The whole variable domain, filled in from reference TRBV19 and TRBJ2-7, reads DGGITQSPKYLFRKEGQNVTLSCEQNLNHDAMYWYRQDPGQGLRLIYYSQIVNDFQKGDIAEGYSVSREKKESFPLTVTSAQKNPTAFYLCASSTTSGSHEQYFGPGTRLTVT.

The chain carries TRBV4-1 and TRBJ2-3; perhaps TRBD1 as D (6 bases). Trimming removed 1 base at V and 3 bases at J, with 8 bases between. Germline V gives CDR1 MGHRA, CDR2 YSYEKL. CDR3 length: 14 amino acids. The CDR3 nucleotides read TGCGCCAGCAGCCAAGTTACAGGGACAGATACGCAGTATTTT. Translation: CASSQVTGTDTQYF.

The chain is built from TRBV5-1 and TRBJ2-7, with TRBD2 matching 9 bases. Germline CDR1 SGHRS, CDR2 YFSETQ. The CDR3 is 18 amino acids. The V and J ends lost 0 bases and 2 bases, in that order; junction bases with no gene match: 12. The chain's CDR3 is CASSLVGGQRLAAYEQYF. The CDR3, as DNA: TGCGCCAGCAGCTTGGTTGGTGGACAGCGACTAGCGGCCTACGAGCAGTACTTC. Together with reference TRBV5-1 and TRBJ2-7, the CDR3 gives the full variable domain: KAGVTQTPRYLIKTRGQQVTLSCSPISGHRSVSWYQQTPGQGLQFLFEYFSETQRNKGNFPGRFSGRQFSNSRSEMNVSTLELGDSALYLCASSLVGGQRLAAYEQYFGPGTRLTVT.

V usage is TRBV11-3 and J usage is TRBJ2-2; D is perhaps TRBD1 or TRBD2 (5 bases each). The length of the CDR3 is 16 residues. CDR1 and CDR2 from the germline V gene are SGHNT and YENEEA. Trimming removed 6 bases from V and 0 bases from J, with 14 bases in between. CDR3 nucleotides: TGTGCCAGCAGATCAAGTCGGGACGCGAACACCGGGGAGCTGTTTTTT. This translates into CASRSSRDANTGELFF.